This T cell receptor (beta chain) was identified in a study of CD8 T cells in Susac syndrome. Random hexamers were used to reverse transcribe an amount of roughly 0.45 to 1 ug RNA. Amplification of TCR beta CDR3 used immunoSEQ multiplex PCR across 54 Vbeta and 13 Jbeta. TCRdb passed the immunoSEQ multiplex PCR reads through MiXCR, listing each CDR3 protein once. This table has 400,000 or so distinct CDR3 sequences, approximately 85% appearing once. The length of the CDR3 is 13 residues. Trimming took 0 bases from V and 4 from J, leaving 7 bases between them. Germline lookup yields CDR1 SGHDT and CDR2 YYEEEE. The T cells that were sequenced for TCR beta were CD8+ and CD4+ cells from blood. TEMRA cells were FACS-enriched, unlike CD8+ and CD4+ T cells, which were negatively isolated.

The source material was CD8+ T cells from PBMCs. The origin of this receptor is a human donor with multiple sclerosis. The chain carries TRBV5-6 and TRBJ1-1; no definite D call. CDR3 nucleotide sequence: TGTGCCAGCAGCTTGGCCGCGGTCACTGAAGCTTTCTTT. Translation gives CASSLAAVTEAFF.